The rows below give T cell receptor beta chains drawn from one sample of a study of blood T cell repertoires in COVID-19. Sequencing was performed with immunoSEQ multiplex PCR; in TCRdb, only in-frame clones are kept and a portion is missing. The sample contains over 250,000 clones, 87% of which appear only once. The sample taken for sequencing was PBMCs or T cells enriched from blood (not recorded which). The receptor source for this set is a woman under 30 who had recovered from COVID-19. Each CDR3 is given with its conserved first and last residue. The D gene is left open where the match is weak. Size values are once, few and many counts, or a class for expanded clones, and some rows have none.

j_gene	abundance	d_gene	v_gene	len	CDR3aa	CDR3nt
TRBJ2-5	few	.	TRBV6-1	14	CASSDEPLQGTQYF	TGTGCCAGCAGTGACGAGCCCTTACAGGGGACCCAGTACTTC
TRBJ1-4	.	.	TRBV6-2/TRBV6-3	13	CASSYLPNEKLFF	TGTGCCAGCAGTTACCTACCTAATGAAAAACTGTTTTTT
TRBJ1-5	.	.	TRBV12-3/TRBV12-4	13	CASSLGDGGPQHF	TGTGCCAGCAGTTTAGGAGACGGGGGGCCCCAGCATTTT
TRBJ1-1	.	.	TRBV19	15	CASSIGAPGGAEAFF	TGTGCCAGTAGTATAGGGGCCCCTGGAGGCGCTGAAGCTTTCTTT
TRBJ2-5	.	.	TRBV6-1	14	CASSPQGIGETQYF	TGTGCCAGCAGTCCTCAGGGCATTGGGGAGACCCAGTACTTC
TRBJ2-1	.	TRBD2	TRBV9	17	CASSLTSPSGGPKEQFF	TGTGCCAGCAGCCTAACATCCCCTAGCGGGGGCCCCAAGGAGCAGTTCTTC
TRBJ1-1	.	TRBD1	TRBV25-1	16	CASSPRGTQGRGKAFF	TGTGCCAGCAGTCCCAGGGGGACCCAGGGAAGAGGGAAAGCTTTCTTT
TRBJ1-1	.	TRBD1	TRBV19	13	CASTRTGGTEAFF	TGTGCCAGTACCAGGACAGGGGGCACTGAAGCTTTCTTT
TRBJ2-5	.	.	TRBV5-1	16	CASSSGLTALEETQYF	TGCGCCAGCAGCTCAGGACTAACCGCGTTGGAAGAGACCCAGTACTTC
TRBJ1-2	once	TRBD1	TRBV12-3/TRBV12-4	13	CASSPDRGYGYTF	TGTGCCAGCAGCCCGGACAGGGGGTATGGCTACACCTTC